This T cell receptor beta chain was observed in a study of shared clonotypes between healthy human individuals. Per germline, CDR1 MNHEY and CDR2 SMNVEV (reference sequence). CDR3 length: 16 residues. V was trimmed by 6 bases and J by 9 bases, leaving 24 bases between them. Only in-frame clones appear in the TCRdb table, and some are missing; sequencing was by immunoSEQ multiplex PCR. Counted here are hundreds of thousands of clones, 72% occurring once; the ten biggest clones make up 1.5% to 2%. Sequencing was done on a sample of memory CD4+ T cells sorted from blood. Specified subset: CD45RA-negative fraction. The origin of this receptor is a woman aged 30 to 39 in good health. The chain is built from TRBV27 and TRBJ2-1; TRBD1 is a possible D gene (7 bases). This CDR3 is CASSKILRGANTEQFF. For the CDR3, the DNA is TGTGCCAGCAGCAAAATACTCAGGGGGGCCAACACTGAGCAGTTCTTC.